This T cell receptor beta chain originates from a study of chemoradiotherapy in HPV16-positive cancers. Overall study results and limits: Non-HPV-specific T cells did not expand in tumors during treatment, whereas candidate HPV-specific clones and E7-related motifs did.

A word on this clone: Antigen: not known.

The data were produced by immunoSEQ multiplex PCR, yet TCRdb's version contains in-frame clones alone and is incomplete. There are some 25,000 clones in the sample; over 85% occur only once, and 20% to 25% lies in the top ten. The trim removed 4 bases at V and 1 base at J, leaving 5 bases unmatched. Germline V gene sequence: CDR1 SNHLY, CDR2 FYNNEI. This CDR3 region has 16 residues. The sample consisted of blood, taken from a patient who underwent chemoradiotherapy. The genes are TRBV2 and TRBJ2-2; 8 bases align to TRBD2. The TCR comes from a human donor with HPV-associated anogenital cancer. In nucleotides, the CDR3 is TGTGCCAGCAGTGTCAGCGGGAGTGGGAACACCGGGGAGCTGTTTTTT. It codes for CASSVSGSGNTGELFF.